This TCR beta chain was recorded in a study of PD-L1 blockade in urothelial cancer. Study as a whole: At some point between 2014 and 2016 therapy began: atezolizumab 1,200 mg intravenously every 3 weeks. Chemotherapy regimens numbering 0 to 3 had been given to patients.

The length of the CDR3 is 15 residues. Looked up from germline, CDR1 is SGHKS and CDR2 is YYEKEE (reference sequence). The ends lost 3 bases at V and 5 bases at J; junction bases unmatched: 11. The authors spiked synthetic TCR analog templates into each PCR. Libraries were prepared by immunoSEQ multiplex PCR; TCRdb keeps only in-frame clonotypes and omits some of them. This sample has 130,000 or so clones, with about 88% found just once. Specified time point: pretreatment peripheral blood. The source is a man between 50 and 59 years old with urothelial cancer. The chain employs TRBV5-5 and TRBJ2-7, with 7 positions matching TRBD1. The sample was PBMCs, taken around atezolizumab (anti-PD-L1) treatment. The DNA of the CDR3 is TGTGCCAGCAGCTCTTACCGGGACAGTCGTGACGAGCAGTACTTC. It yields the protein CASSSYRDSRDEQYF. Full variable domain (missing parts from reference TRBV5-5 and TRBJ2-7): DAGVTQSPTHLIKTRGQQVTLRCSPISGHKSVSWYQQVLGQGPQFIFQYYEKEERGRGNFPDRFSARQFPNYSSELNVNALLLGDSALYLCASSSYRDSRDEQYFGPGTRLTVT.